What follows describes a single T cell receptor beta chain. This clonotype occurred a few times. Its specific antigen is unknown. No base quality values were provided; no much bigger clone lies one nucleotide off. These data come from a study of identical twins (dated by TCRdb to about 2016). For the wider study: To test whether fetal clonotypes persist, this study deep-sequenced TCR alpha and beta repertoires from monozygotic twins, from unrelated adults of various ages, and from cord blood. Replicate twin experiments were performed at different times using different library preparation protocols to rule out contamination.

What the authors observed across the whole study: In monozygotic twins, recombination models systematically underestimated out-of-frame TCR alpha sharing, but the models matched the sharing seen between unrelated individuals. Out-of-frame TCR alpha sequences shared between twins showed an excess of low generation-probability sequences compared with coincidental sharing between unrelated individuals. Excess twin sharing in beta out-of-frame sequences was weaker because fewer shared sequences lowered the signal-to-noise ratio. Abundant cord blood beta clonotypes had fewer insertions, young adult naive repertoires showed a similar but weaker trend, and memory repertoires showed no such trend. Invariant T cells such as MAIT and iNKT could partly confound zero-insertion analyses, although diverse VJ usage argued against such confounding for most clonotypes. Because the same donors could not be followed over many years, the conclusions relied on cross-sectional statistical analysis.

The library was generated by 5' RACE. Sequencing was carried out with an Illumina HiSeq 2000. A universal primer binding site was added through template switching, and the final cDNA carried a unique molecular identifier so that TCR cDNA molecules could be counted accurately. Specific primers in the conserved constant-segment region were used to synthesize first-strand cDNA for the TCR alpha and beta chains. To control for contamination, every cDNA library was double barcoded, receiving both a SMART-Mk sample barcode and Illumina barcodes. TruSeq adapter sequences along with Illumina sample barcodes were introduced in two successive PCR steps. The Illumina HiSeq platform was used with custom primers to sequence TCR alpha and beta cDNA libraries. Regarding the original processing steps: MiGEC was used to process raw reads and extract unique molecular identifiers, and MiXCR was used to find CDR3 positions. For each individual, recombination models were inferred using an EM algorithm with the repgenHMM and IGoR tools. Shared clonotype analysis was performed with the tcR package in R, normalizing sharing by the product of cloneset sizes. Out-of-frame nonproductive sequences were analyzed to study raw recombination free of thymic and clonal selection effects. In TCRdb, the public reads were trimmed at Q25 with fastp and aligned with MiXCR, with productive beta chains retained. Rows with a matching CDR3 protein are joined into one entry that keeps the most common DNA and genes. TCRdb's processing, not the authors' own work, is the source of the V and J calls. The sample records 300,000 to 350,000 distinct CDR3 sequences, more than 9% of which are singletons. The ten biggest clones cover around 6.9% of the sample.

Every donor was a healthy Caucasian. The twin cohort consisted of three pairs of female monozygotic twins, all aged roughly 18 to 30 years. Positive isolation kits from Invitrogen were used to isolate CD4+ and CD8+ T cell populations. This same sample was also taken into another study, of yellow fever vaccine responses in identical twins. Taken from the second paper: According to the authors, in identical twins the way T cells responded to vaccination appeared partly convergent and partly personalized. In the study, vaccine-responding T cell clones were precisely tracked in identical twins.

The sequencing input was CD8+ T cells sorted from blood. The source of this sequence is a woman aged 18-35 years in good health.

The CDR3 corresponds to CSARDRRIAYEQYF. The sequence in DNA is TGCAGTGCTAGAGATCGTAGGATCGCCTACGAGCAGTACTTC. The chain joins TRBV20-1 to TRBJ2-7; no D gene can be assigned with confidence. For CDR1 and CDR2, the germline V gene (reference sequence) lists DFQATT and SNEGSKA. V gives up 0 bases and J gives up 2 bases, and the segment between their germline ends measures 11 bases. Its CDR3 holds 14 amino acids, cysteine through phenylalanine. Only the CDR3 DNA stays, 42 bases, in frame from base 1.